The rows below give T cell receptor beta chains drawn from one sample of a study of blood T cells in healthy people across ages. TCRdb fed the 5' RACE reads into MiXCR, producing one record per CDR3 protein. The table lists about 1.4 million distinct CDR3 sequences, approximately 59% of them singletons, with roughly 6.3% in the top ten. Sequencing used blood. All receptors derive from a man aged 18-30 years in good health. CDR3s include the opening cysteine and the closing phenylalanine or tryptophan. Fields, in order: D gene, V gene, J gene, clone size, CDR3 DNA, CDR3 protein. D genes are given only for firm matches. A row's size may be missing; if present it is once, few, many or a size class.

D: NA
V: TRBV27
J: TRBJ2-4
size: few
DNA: TGTGCCAGCAGTTTATCGAGAGGGGGTATTCAGTACTTC
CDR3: CASSLSRGGIQYF

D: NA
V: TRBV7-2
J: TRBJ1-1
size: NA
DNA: TGTGCCAGCACCTCAGCCTGGAACACTGAAGCTTTCTTT
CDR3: CASTSAWNTEAFF

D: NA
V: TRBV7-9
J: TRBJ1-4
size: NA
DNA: TGTGCCAGCAGGCCTGGGACCGATACTAATGAAAAACTGTTTTTT
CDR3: CASRPGTDTNEKLFF

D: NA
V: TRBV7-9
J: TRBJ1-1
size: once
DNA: TGTGCCAGCAGCCACAGTGTCATGAACACTGAAGCTTTCTTT
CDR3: CASSHSVMNTEAFF

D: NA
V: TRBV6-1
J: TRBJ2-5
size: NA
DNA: TGTGCCAGCAGTGACGACAGTGTGCTCCGACCTCGGGAGACCCAGTACTTC
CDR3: CASSDDSVLRPRETQYF

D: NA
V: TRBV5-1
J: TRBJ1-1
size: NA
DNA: TGCGCCAGCAGCGACCAGGGATGGGACACTGAAGCTTTCTTT
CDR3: CASSDQGWDTEAFF

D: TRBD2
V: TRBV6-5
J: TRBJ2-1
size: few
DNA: TGTGCCAGCAGTTACTCGATTCTAGCGGGAGCGTACAATGAGCAGTTCTTC
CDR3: CASSYSILAGAYNEQFF

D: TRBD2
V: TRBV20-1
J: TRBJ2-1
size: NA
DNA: TGCAGTGCTAGAGGTTTCGAGCGGGGAGTACCTGAGCAGTTCTTC
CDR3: CSARGFERGVPEQFF

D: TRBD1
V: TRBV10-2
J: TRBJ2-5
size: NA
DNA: TGCGCCAGTATGACAGGGGCCGATGAGACCCAGTACTTC
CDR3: CASMTGADETQYF

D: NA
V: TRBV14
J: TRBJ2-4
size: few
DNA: TGTGCCAGCAGCCAAGGAGAGAGGGGCAACATTCAGTACTTC
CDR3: CASSQGERGNIQYF

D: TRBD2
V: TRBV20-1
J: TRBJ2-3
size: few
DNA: TGCAGTGCTCCTAGCGGGGGGGCCAGTACGCAGTATTTT
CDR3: CSAPSGGASTQYF

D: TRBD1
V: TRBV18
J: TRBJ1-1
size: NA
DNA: TGTGCCAGCTCACCAAGAGCCGGGACAGGGGGTTGGAACACTGAAGCTTTCTTT
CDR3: CASSPRAGTGGWNTEAFF

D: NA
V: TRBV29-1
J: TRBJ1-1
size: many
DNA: TGCAGCGTTTCCAGGGGGAACACTGAAGCTTTCTTT
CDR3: CSVSRGNTEAFF

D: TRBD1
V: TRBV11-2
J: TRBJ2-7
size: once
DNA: TGTGCCAGCAGACAACGGGACAGGTATTACGAGCAGTACTTC
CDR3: CASRQRDRYYEQYF

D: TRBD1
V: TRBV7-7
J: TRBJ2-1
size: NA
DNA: TGTGCCAGCAGCGCATCAGGGGGCTTGGAGCAGTTCTTC
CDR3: CASSASGGLEQFF

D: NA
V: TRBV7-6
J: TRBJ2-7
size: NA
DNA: TGTGCCAGCAGCTTATTCCAGGGGCGCTCCTACGAGCAGTACTTC
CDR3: CASSLFQGRSYEQYF

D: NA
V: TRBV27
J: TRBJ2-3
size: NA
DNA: TGTGCCAGCAGTTACCTGGGTAGCTTAGGCACAGATACGCAGTATTTT
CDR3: CASSYLGSLGTDTQYF

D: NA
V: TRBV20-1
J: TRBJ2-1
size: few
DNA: TGCAGTGCAGGCTACGGTGAGCAGTTCTTC
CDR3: CSAGYGEQFF

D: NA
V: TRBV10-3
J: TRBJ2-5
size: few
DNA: TGTGCCATCAGGCCGGGACGCAACCAAGAGACCCAGTACTTC
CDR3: CAIRPGRNQETQYF

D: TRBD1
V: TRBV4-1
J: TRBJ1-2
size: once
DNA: TGCGCCAGCAGCCAAGAGTTAGGACAGGGCGGTTTTGGCTACACCTTC
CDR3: CASSQELGQGGFGYTF

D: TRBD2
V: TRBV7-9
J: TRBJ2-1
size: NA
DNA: TGTGCCAGCAGCCCGATCGATAGCGGGCCCCGCGATGAGCAGTTCTTC
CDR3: CASSPIDSGPRDEQFF

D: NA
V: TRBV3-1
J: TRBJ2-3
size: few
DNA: TGTGCCAGCAGCCCCCCGGACTACCAAGACACAGATACGCAGTATTTT
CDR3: CASSPPDYQDTDTQYF

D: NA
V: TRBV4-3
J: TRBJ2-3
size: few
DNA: TGCGCCAGCAGCCCTCGTCCACCCGGGGTTAGCACAGATACGCAGTATTTT
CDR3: CASSPRPPGVSTDTQYF

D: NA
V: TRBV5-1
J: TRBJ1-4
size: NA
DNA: TGCGCCAGCAGCCACGCCGGCAGCGGACCCTCAACTAATGAAAAACTGTTTTTT
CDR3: CASSHAGSGPSTNEKLFF

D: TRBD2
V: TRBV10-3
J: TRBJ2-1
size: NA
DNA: TGTGCCATCAAGGCTAGCGGGAGGGCCCATGAGCAGTTCTTC
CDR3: CAIKASGRAHEQFF

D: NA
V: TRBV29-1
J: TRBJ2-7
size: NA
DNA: TGCAGCGTGGAAAATTTAGGGGAGCAGTACTTC
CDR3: CSVENLGEQYF

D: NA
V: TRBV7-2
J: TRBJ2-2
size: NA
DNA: TGTGCCAGCAGGGGTGGAGTATCCGGGGAGCTGTTTTTT
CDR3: CASRGGVSGELFF

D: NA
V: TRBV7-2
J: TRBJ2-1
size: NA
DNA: TGTGCCAGCAGCTTAGCTCACGTAGGGGGATCCAATGAGCAGTTCTTC
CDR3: CASSLAHVGGSNEQFF

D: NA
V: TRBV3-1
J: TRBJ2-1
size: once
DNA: TGTGCCAGCAGCCAAGAGGGGTTACGGAGCAATGAGCAGTTCTTC
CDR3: CASSQEGLRSNEQFF

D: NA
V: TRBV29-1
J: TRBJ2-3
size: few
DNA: TGCAGCGTTGAAGGGGACGTAGATACGCAGTATTTT
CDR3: CSVEGDVDTQYF

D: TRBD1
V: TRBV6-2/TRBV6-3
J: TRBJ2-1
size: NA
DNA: TGTGCCAGCACCGAAACCGGGACAGGCTGGGATGAGCAGTTCTTC
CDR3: CASTETGTGWDEQFF

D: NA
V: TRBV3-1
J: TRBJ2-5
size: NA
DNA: TGTGCCAGCAGCCTCTCAAGGGGACGGGATAAGGGGCAGCTGGGAGAGACCCAGTACTTC
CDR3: CASSLSRGRDKGQLGETQYF

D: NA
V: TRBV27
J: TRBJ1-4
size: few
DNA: TGTGCCAGCAGTTTAACCGGGACTGGTGAAAAACTGTTTTTT
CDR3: CASSLTGTGEKLFF

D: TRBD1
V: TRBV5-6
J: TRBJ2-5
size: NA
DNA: TGTGCCAGCAGCTCACTGGACAGGGGGCTAGGGGAGACCCAGTACTTC
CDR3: CASSSLDRGLGETQYF

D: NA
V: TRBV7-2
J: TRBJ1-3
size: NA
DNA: TGTGCCAGCACCTTGCTCCGAAACACCATATATTTT
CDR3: CASTLLRNTIYF

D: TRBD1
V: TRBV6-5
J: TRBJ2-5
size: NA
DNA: TGTGCCAGCAGTGGCAACGGACAGGGGAGGGAGACCCAGTACTTC
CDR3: CASSGNGQGRETQYF

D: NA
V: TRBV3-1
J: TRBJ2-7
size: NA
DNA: TGTGCCAGCAGCCAAGGAGACTTGGCGGGGGCGGTCCTCGGGGACGAGCAGTACTTC
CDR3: CASSQGDLAGAVLGDEQYF

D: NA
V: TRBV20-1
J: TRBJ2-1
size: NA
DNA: TGCAGTGCTAGAGACCAACAGGGTAATGAGCAGTTCTTC
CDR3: CSARDQQGNEQFF

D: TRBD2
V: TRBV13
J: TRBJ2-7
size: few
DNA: TGTGCCAGCAGCTTGGCGGCTAGCGGAACCTACGAGCAGTACTTC
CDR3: CASSLAASGTYEQYF

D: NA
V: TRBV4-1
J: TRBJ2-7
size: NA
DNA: TGCGCCAGCAGCCAAGGGGCCGGTCAGGAGATTACCTACGAGCAGTACTTC
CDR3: CASSQGAGQEITYEQYF

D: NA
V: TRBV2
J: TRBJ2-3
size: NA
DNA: TGTGCCAGCAGAGGCAGGGTGACAGATACGCAGTATTTT
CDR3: CASRGRVTDTQYF